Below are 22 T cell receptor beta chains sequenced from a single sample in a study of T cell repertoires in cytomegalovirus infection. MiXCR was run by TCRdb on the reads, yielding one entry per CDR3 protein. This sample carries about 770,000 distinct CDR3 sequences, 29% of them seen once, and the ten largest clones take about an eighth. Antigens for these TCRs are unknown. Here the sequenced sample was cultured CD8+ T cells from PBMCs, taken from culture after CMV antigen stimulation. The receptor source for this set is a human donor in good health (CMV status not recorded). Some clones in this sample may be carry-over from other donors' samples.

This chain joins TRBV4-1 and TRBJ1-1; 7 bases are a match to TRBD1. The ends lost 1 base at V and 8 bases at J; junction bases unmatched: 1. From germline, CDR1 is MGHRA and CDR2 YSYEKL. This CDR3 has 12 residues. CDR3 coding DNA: TGCGCCAGCAGCCAAGCGACAGGGGAAGCTTTCTTT. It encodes CASSQATGEAFF.

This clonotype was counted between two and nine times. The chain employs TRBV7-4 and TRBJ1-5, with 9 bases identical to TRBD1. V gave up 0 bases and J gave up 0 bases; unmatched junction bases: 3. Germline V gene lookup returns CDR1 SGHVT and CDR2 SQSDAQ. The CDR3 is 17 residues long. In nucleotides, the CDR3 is TGTGCCAGCAGCTTAGCGAACAGGGGGCCTAGCAATCAGCCCCAGCATTTT. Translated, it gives CASSLANRGPSNQPQHF.

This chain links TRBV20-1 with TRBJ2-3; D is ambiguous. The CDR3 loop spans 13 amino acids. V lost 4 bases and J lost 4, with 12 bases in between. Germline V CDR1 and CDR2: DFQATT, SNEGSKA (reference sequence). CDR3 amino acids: CSATGPEADTQYF. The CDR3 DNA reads TGCAGTGCTACCGGGCCCGAGGCAGATACGCAGTATTTT.

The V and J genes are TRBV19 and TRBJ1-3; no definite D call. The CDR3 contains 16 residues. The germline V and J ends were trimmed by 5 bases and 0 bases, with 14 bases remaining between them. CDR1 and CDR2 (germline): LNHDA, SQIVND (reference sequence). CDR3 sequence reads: CASSSSSRRSGNTIYF. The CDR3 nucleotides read TGTGCCAGTAGTTCATCAAGCAGGCGCTCTGGAAACACCATATATTTT.

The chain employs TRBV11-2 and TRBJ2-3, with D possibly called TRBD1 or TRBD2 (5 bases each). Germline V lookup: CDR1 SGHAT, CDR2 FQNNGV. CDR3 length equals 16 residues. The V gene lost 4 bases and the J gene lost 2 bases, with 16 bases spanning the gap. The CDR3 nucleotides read TGTGCCAGCAGCTGGGCTGGGGGTCCCGCCACAGATACGCAGTATTTT. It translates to CASSWAGGPATDTQYF.

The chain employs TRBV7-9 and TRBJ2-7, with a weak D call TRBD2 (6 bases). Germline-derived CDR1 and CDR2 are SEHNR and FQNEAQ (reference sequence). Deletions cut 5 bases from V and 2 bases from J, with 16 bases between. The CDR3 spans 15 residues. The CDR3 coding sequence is TGTGCCAGCAGCCACGGGGGACCGACAGCCTACGAGCAGTACTTC. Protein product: CASSHGGPTAYEQYF. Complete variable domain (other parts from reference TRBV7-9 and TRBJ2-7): DTGVSQNPRHKITKRGQNVTFRCDPISEHNRLYWYRQTLGQGPEFLTYFQNEAQLEKSRLLSDRFSAERPKGSFSTLEIQRTEQGDSAMYLCASSHGGPTAYEQYFGPGTRLTVT.

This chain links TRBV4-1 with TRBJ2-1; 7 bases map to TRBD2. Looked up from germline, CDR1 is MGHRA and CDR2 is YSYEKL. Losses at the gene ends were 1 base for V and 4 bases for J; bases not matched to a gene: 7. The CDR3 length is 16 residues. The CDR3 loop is CASSQGLGGWYNEQFF. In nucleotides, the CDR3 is TGCGCCAGCAGCCAAGGTTTGGGGGGGTGGTACAATGAGCAGTTCTTC.

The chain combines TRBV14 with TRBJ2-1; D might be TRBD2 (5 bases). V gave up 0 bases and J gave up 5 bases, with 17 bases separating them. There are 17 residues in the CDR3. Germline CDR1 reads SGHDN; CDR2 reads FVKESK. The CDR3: CASSQDQERYLNNEQFF. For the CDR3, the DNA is TGTGCCAGCAGCCAAGATCAAGAGCGGTACCTAAACAATGAGCAGTTCTTC. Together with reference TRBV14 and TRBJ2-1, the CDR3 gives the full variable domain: EAGVTQFPSHSVIEKGQTVTLRCDPISGHDNLYWYRRVMGKEIKFLLHFVKESKQDESGMPNNRFLAERTGGTYSTLKVQPAELEDSGVYFCASSQDQERYLNNEQFFGPGTRLTVL.

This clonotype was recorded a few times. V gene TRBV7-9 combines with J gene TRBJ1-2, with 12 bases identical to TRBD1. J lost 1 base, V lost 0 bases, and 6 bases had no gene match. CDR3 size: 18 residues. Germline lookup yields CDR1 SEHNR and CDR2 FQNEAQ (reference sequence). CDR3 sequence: CASSLAPGQGANNYGYTF. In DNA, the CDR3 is TGTGCCAGCAGCTTAGCCCCGGGACAGGGGGCGAATAACTATGGCTACACCTTC.

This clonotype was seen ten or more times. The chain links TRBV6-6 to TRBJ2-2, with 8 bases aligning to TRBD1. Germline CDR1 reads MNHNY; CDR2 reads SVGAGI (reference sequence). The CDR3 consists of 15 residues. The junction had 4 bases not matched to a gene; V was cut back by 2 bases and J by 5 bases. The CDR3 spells CASSYVYRGTGELFF. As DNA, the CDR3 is TGTGCCAGCAGTTACGTCTACAGGGGGACCGGGGAGCTGTTTTTT.

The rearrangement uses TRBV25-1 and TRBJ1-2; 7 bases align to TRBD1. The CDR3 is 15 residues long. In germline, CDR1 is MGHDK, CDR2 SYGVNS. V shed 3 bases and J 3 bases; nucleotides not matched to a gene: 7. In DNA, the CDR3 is TGTGCCAGCAGTGACCAGGGGGTTAAAGACTATGGCTACACCTTC. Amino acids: CASSDQGVKDYGYTF.

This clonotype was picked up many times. The CDR3 bases are TGTGCCAGCAGCTTATCCGGGGCCAATAATTCACCCCTCCACTTT. This translates into CASSLSGANNSPLHF. This chain connects TRBV7-9 to TRBJ1-6; tentatively, D is TRBD1 (5 bases). Germline CDR1 reads SEHNR; CDR2 reads FQNEAQ (reference sequence). V lost 2 bases, J lost 5 bases, and 10 bases lay in between. The CDR3 length is 15 residues.

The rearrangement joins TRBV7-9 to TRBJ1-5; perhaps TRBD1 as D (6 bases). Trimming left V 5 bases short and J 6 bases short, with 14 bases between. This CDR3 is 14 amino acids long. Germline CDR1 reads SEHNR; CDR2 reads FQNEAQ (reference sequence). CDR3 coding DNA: TGTGCCAGCAGCCCAGGGGAATTCATTCAGCCCCAGCATTTT. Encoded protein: CASSPGEFIQPQHF.

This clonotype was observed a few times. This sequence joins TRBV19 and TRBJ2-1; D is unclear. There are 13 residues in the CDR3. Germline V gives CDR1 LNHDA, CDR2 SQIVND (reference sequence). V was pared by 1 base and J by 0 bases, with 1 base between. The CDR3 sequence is CASSIASYNEQFF. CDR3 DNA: TGTGCCAGTAGTATAGCCTCCTACAATGAGCAGTTCTTC.

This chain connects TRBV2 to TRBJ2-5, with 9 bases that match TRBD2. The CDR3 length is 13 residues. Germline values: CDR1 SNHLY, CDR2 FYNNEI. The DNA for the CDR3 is TGTACAACTTTAGCGGGGGAACAAGAGACCCAGTACTTC. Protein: CTTLAGEQETQYF.

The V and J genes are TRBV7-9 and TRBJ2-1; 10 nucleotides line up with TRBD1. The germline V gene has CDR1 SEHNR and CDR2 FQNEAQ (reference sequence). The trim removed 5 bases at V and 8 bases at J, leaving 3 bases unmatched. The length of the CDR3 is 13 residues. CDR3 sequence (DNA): TGTGCCAGCAGCGTAGGGACAGGGGATGAGCAGTTCTTC. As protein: CASSVGTGDEQFF. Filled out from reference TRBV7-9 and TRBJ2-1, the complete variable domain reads DTGVSQNPRHKITKRGQNVTFRCDPISEHNRLYWYRQTLGQGPEFLTYFQNEAQLEKSRLLSDRFSAERPKGSFSTLEIQRTEQGDSAMYLCASSVGTGDEQFFGPGTRLTVL.

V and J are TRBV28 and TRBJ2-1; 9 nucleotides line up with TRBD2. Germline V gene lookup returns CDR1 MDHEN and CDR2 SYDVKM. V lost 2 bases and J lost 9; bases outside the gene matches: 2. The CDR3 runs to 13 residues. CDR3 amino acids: CASSLAGGIEQFF. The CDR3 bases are TGTGCCAGCAGTTTAGCGGGGGGGATTGAGCAGTTCTTC.

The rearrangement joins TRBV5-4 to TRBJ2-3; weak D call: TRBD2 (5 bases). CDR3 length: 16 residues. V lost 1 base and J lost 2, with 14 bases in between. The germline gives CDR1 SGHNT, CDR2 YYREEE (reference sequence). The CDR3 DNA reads TGTGCCAGCAGCTTGAATGCGGGTGACTCCACAGATACGCAGTATTTT. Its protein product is CASSLNAGDSTDTQYF.

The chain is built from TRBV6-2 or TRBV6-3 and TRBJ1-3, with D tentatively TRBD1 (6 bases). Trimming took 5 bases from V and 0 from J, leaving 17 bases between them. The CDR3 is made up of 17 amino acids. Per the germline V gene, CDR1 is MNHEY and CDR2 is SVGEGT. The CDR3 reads CASSEVGAFSSGNTIYF. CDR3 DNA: TGTGCCAGCAGTGAAGTGGGGGCCTTTTCCTCTGGAAACACCATATATTTT.

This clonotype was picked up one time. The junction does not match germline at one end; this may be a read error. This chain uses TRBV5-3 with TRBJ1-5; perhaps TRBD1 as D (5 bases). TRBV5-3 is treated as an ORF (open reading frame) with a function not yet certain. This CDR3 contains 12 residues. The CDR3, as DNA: TGTGCCAGCAGCTTGGGGGACCCAGCCACGAATTTT. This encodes CASSLGDPATNF.

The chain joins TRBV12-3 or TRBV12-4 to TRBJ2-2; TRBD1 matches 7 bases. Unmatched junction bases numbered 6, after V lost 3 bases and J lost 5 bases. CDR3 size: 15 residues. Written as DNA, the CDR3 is TGTGCCAGCAGTTTTGGTAGGGGGCTTACCGGGGAGCTGTTTTTT. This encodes CASSFGRGLTGELFF.

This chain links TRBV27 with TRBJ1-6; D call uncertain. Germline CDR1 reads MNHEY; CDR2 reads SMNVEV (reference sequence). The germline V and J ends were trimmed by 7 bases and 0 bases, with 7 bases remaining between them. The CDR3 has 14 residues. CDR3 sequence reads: CASMGYSYNSPLHF. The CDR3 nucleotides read TGTGCCAGCATGGGGTACTCCTATAATTCACCCCTCCACTTT.